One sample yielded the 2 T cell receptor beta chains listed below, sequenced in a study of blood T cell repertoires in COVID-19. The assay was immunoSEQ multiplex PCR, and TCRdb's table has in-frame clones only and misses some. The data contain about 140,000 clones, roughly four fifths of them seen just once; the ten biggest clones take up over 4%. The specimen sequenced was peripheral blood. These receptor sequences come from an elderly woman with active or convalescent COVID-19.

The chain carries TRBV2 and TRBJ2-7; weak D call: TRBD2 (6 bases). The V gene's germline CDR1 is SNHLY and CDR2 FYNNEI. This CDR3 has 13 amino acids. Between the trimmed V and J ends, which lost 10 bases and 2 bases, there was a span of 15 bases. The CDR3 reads CATQEGHPYEQYF. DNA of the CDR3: TGTGCCACCCAGGAGGGTCACCCCTACGAGCAGTACTTC.

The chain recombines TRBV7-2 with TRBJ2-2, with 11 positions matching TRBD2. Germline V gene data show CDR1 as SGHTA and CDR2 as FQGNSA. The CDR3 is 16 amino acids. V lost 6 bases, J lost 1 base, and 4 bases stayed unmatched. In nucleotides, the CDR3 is TGTGCCAGCAGACGGACTAGCGGGCAGAACACCGGGGAGCTGTTTTTT. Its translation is CASRRTSGQNTGELFF.